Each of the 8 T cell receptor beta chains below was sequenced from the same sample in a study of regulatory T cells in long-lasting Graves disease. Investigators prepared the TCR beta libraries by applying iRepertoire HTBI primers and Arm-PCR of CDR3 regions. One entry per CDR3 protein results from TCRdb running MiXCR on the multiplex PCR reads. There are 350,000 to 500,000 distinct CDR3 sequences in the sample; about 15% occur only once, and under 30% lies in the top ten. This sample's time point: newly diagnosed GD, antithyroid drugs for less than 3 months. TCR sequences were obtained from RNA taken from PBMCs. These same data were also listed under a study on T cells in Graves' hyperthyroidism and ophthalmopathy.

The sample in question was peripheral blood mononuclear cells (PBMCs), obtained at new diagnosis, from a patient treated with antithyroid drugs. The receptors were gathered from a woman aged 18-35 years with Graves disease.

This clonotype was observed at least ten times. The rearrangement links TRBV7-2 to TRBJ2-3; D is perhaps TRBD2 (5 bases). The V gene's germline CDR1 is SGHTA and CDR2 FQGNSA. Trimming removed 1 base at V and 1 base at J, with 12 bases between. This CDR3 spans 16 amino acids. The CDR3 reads CASSLGLGAGTDTQYF. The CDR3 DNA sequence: TGTGCCAGCAGCTTAGGATTAGGAGCGGGCACAGATACGCAGTATTTT.

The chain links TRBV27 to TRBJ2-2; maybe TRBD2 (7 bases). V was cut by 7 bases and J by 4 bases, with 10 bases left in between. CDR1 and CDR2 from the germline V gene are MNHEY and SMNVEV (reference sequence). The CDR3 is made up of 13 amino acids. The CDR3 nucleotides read TGTGCCAGCAACAGGGAGGGCACCGGGGAGCTGTTTTTT. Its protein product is CASNREGTGELFF.

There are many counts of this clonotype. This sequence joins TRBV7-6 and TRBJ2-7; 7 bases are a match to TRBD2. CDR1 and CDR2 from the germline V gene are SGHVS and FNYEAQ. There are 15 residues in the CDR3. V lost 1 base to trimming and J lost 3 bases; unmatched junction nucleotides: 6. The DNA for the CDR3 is TGTGCCAGCAGCTTAGAGTTGGGAGGGCACTACGAGCAGTACTTC. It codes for CASSLELGGHYEQYF.

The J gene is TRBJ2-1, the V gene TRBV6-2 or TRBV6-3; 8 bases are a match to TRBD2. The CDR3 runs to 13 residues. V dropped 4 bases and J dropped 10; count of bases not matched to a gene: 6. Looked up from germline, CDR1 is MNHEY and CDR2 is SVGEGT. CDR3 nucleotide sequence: TGTGCCAGCAGTTCGCTGACTAGCGCCGAGCAGTTCTTC. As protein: CASSSLTSAEQFF.

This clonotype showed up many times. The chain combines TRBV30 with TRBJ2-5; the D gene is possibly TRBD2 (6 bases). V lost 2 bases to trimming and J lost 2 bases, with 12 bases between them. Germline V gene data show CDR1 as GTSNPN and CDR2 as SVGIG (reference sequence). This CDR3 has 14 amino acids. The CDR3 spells CAWSWMRGQETQYF. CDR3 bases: TGTGCCTGGAGTTGGATGCGGGGACAAGAGACCCAGTACTTC.

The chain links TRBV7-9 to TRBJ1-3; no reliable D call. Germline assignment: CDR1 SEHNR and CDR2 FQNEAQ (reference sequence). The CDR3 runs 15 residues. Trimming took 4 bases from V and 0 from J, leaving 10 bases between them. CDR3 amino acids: CASSSQSLSGNTIYF. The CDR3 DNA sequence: TGTGCCAGCAGCTCCCAATCTCTCTCTGGAAACACCATATATTTT.

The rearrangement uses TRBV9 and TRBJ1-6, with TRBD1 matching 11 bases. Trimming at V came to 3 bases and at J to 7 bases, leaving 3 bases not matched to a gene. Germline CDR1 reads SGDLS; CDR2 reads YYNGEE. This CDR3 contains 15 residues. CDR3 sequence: CASSGGQGANSPLHF. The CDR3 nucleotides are TGTGCCAGCAGCGGAGGACAGGGGGCGAATTCACCCCTCCACTTT.

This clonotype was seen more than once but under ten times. The CDR3 sequence is CASSQDRDRGFSGANVLTF. CDR3 nucleotides: TGTGCCAGCAGCCAAGACCGGGACAGGGGGTTCTCTGGGGCCAACGTCCTGACTTTC. This chain links TRBV3-1 with TRBJ2-6; 11 bases are shared with TRBD1. The CDR3 covers 19 residues. The junction had 4 bases not matched to a gene; V was cut back by 0 bases and J by 0 bases. Looked up from germline, CDR1 is LGHDT and CDR2 is YNNKEL (reference sequence).